One and the same sample provided the 8 T cell receptor beta chains below, sequenced in a study of post-analysis software for immune sequencing data. Whole-study findings and limits: Elevated frequency relative to controls characterized roughly five TRBV segments in patients, TRBV5-6, TRBV5-1 and TRBV20-1 among them.

Antigens of these TCRs are unknown. TCR beta cDNA libraries had unique molecular identifiers. TCRdb analysed the PCR reads with MiXCR anew, one entry per CDR3 protein. The table shows fewer than 850,000 distinct CDR3 sequences, with less than 35% occurring only once. Sample: blood. The receptor set was obtained from a girl aged 10 to 17 with multiple sclerosis.

This clonotype was found a few times. This rearrangement joins TRBV13 to TRBJ2-7; 10 nucleotides line up with TRBD1. CDR1 and CDR2 (germline): PRHDT, FYEKMQ (reference sequence). CDR3 size: 19 residues. V shed 4 bases and J 1 base; nucleotides not matched to a gene: 16. The CDR3 coding sequence is TGTGCCAGCAGCTCGGCCGGGACAGGGGATACGCCGGCGTCCTACGAGCAGTACTTC. The encoded protein is CASSSAGTGDTPASYEQYF. The whole variable domain, filled in from reference TRBV13 and TRBJ2-7, reads AAGVIQSPRHLIKEKRETATLKCYPIPRHDTVYWYQQGPGQDPQFLISFYEKMQSDKGSIPDRFSAQQFSDYHSELNMSSLELGDSALYFCASSSAGTGDTPASYEQYFGPGTRLTVT.

This clonotype has just a few counts. The V call is TRBV24-1, the J call TRBJ2-5; D may match TRBD1 or TRBD2 (5 bases each). Trimming took off 4 bases at V and 1 base at J, with 15 bases between the two ends. CDR1 and CDR2 from the germline V gene are KGHDR and SFDVKD. The CDR3 sequence is 16 residues long. The DNA for the CDR3 is TGTGCCACCAGTGACCTAAAGAGGGGCCCCCAAGAGACCCAGTACTTC. This encodes CATSDLKRGPQETQYF.

This clonotype has at least ten counts. The rearrangement uses TRBV24-1 and TRBJ2-5; 11 bases line up with TRBD2. J lost 7 bases, V lost 1 base, and 13 bases had no gene match. Germline CDR1 KGHDR, CDR2 SFDVKD. CDR3 length: 18 residues. The CDR3 DNA follows: TGTGCCACCAGTGATTTCCCCCCGACTAGCGGGGCACTAATGACCCAGTACTTC. Its protein product is CATSDFPPTSGALMTQYF.

This clonotype was observed a handful of times. The genes are TRBV5-6 and TRBJ1-1; TRBD1 is a possible D gene (6 bases). V was pared by 3 bases and J by 1 base, with 13 bases between. This CDR3 region has 15 residues. Looked up from germline, CDR1 is SGHDT and CDR2 is YYEEEE. CDR3: CASSSAGQPNTEAFF. The DNA for the CDR3 is TGTGCCAGCAGCTCGGCCGGACAGCCGAACACTGAAGCTTTCTTT.

CDR3 sequence: CASSQVRGRANSPLHF. CDR3 DNA sequence: TGCGCCAGCAGCCAAGTAAGGGGACGGGCAAATTCACCCCTCCACTTT. V gene TRBV4-3 combines with J gene TRBJ1-6, with D possibly matching TRBD1 (5 bases). Trimming took 1 base from V and 7 from J, leaving 14 bases between them. CDR3 length: 16 amino acids. Germline-derived CDR1 and CDR2 are LGHNA and YSLEER.

This chain links TRBV7-9 with TRBJ2-5; 8 bases fit TRBD2. The CDR3 is 16 residues long. The germline CDR1 and CDR2 sequences are SEHNR and FQNEAQ (reference sequence). J gave up 1 base and V 4 bases, and 8 bases lay outside the gene matches. The CDR3 DNA reads TGTGCCAGCAGCTCGATCGGGAGGGGTAGCCAAGAGACCCAGTACTTC. Translating gives CASSSIGRGSQETQYF. The full variable domain, in which reference TRBV7-9 and TRBJ2-5 provide the parts outside the CDR3, is DTGVSQNPRHKITKRGQNVTFRCDPISEHNRLYWYRQTLGQGPEFLTYFQNEAQLEKSRLLSDRFSAERPKGSFSTLEIQRTEQGDSAMYLCASSSIGRGSQETQYFGPGTRLLVL.

This clonotype turned up a few times. The chain recombines TRBV27 with TRBJ1-2; TRBD1 might be the D (6 bases). Germline V CDR1 and CDR2: MNHEY, SMNVEV (reference sequence). The CDR3 is 13 amino acids. The germline V and J ends were trimmed by 7 bases and 7 bases, with 16 bases remaining between them. CDR3: CASMGVGGSGYTF. DNA for the CDR3: TGTGCCAGCATGGGGGTAGGGGGAAGTGGCTACACCTTC.

The CDR3 DNA is TGCAGTGCTAGAGGACGAAAGGGACTATACTTC. Amino acid sequence: CSARGRKGLYF. The chain combines TRBV20-1 with TRBJ2-7, with TRBD2 identical over 7 bases. The CDR3 runs to 11 residues. Trimming cost V 1 base and J 13 bases; bases outside gene matches: 7. Germline CDR1 and CDR2: DFQATT and SNEGSKA (reference sequence).